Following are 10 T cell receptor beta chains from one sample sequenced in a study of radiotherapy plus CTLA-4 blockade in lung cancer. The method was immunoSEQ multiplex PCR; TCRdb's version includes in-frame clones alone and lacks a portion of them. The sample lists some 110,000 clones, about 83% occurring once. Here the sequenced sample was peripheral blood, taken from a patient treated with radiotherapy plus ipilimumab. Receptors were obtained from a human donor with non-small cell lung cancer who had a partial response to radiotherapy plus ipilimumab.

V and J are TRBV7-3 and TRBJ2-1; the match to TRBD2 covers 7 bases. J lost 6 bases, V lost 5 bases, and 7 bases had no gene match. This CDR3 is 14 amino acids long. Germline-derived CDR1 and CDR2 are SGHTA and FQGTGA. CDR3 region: CASSLSSGSNEQFF. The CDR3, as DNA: TGTGCCAGCAGCCTGTCTAGCGGCTCCAATGAGCAGTTCTTC. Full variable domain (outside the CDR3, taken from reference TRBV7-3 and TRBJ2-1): GAGVSQTPSNKVTEKGKYVELRCDPISGHTALYWYRQSLGQGPEFLIYFQGTGAADDSGLPNDRFFAVRPEGSVSTLKIQRTERGDSAVYLCASSLSSGSNEQFFGPGTRLTVL.

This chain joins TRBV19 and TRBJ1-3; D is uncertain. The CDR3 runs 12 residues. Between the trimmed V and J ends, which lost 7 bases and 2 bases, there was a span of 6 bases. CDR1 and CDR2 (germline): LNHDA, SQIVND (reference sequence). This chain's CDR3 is CASTPAGNTIYF. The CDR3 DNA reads TGTGCCAGTACCCCGGCTGGAAACACCATATATTTT.

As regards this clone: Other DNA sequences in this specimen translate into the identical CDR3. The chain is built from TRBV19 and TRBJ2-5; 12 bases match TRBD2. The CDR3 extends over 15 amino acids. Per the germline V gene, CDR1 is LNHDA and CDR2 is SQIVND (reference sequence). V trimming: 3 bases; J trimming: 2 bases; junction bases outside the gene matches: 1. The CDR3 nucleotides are TGTGCCAGTAGTATCGGACTAGCGGGGCAAGAGACCCAGTACTTC. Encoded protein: CASSIGLAGQETQYF.

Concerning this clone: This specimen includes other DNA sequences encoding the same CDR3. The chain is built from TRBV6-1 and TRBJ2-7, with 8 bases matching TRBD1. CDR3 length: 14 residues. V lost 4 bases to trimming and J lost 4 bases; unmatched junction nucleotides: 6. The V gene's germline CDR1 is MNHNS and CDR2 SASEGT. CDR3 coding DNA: TGTGCCAGCAGTGCCCGGACAGGGAGTTACGAGCAGTACGTC. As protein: CASSARTGSYEQYV.

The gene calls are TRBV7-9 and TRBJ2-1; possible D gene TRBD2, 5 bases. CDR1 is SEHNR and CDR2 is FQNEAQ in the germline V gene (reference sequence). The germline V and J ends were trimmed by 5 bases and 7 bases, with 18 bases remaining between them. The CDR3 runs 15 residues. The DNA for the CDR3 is TGTGCCAGCAGCCTGGGTTATGGGGAGCTTAATGAGCAGTTCTTC. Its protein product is CASSLGYGELNEQFF.

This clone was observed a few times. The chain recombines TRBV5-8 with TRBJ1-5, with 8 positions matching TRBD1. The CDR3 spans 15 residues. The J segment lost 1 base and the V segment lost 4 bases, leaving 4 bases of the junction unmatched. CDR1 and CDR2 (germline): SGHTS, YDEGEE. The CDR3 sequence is CASSPGQGSNQPQHF. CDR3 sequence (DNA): TGTGCCAGCAGCCCTGGACAGGGCAGCAATCAGCCCCAGCATTTT.

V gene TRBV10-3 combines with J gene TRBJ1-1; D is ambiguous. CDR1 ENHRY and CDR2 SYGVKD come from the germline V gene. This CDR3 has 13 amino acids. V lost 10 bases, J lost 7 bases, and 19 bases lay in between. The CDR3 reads CATNQRVDLEAFF. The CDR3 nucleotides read TGTGCCACTAACCAGAGGGTGGATCTTGAAGCTTTCTTT.

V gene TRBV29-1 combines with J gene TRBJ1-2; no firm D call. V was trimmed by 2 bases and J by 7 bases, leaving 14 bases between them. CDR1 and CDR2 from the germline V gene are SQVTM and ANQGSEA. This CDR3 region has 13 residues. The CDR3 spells CSVETLLRGGYTF. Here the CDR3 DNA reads TGCAGCGTTGAAACCCTTCTTCGGGGTGGCTACACCTTC. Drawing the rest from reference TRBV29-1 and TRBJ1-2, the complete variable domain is SAVISQKPSRDICQRGTSLTIQCQVDSQVTMMFWYRQQPGQSLTLIATANQGSEATYESGFVIDKFPISRPNLTFSTLTVSNMSPEDSSIYLCSVETLLRGGYTFGSGTRLTVV.

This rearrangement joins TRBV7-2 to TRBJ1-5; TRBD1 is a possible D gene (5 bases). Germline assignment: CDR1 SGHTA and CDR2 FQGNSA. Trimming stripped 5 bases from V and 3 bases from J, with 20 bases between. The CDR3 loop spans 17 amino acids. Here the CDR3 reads CASSPRLARTINQPQHF. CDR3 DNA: TGTGCCAGCAGCCCCCGATTGGCCAGGACAATCAATCAGCCCCAGCATTTT. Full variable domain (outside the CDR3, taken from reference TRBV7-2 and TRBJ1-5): GAGVSQSPSNKVTEKGKDVELRCDPISGHTALYWYRQSLGQGLEFLIYFQGNSAPDKSGLPSDRFSAERTGGSVSTLTIQRTQQEDSAVYLCASSPRLARTINQPQHFGDGTRLSIL.

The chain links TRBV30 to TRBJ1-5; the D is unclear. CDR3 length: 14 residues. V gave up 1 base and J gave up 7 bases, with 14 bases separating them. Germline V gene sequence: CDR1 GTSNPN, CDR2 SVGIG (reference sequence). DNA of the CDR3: TGTGCCTGGAGTGCGGGAACCTTCGGGCAGCCCCAGCATTTT. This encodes CAWSAGTFGQPQHF. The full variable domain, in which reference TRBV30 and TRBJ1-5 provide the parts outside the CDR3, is SQTIHQWPATLVQPVGSPLSLECTVEGTSNPNLYWYRQAAGRGLQLLFYSVGIGQISSEVPQNLSASRPQDRQFILSSKKLLLSDSGFYLCAWSAGTFGQPQHFGDGTRLSIL.